One and the same sample provided the 3 T cell receptor beta chains below, sequenced in a study of cytomegalovirus exposure and HLA in healthy donors. The data were produced by immunoSEQ multiplex PCR, yet TCRdb's version contains in-frame clones alone and is incomplete. The table records 150,000 to 200,000 clones, about nine tenths of them present only once. Sample: PBMCs. These TCRs come from a young woman in good health and CMV-seropositive.

The chain is built from TRBV7-9 and TRBJ2-2; 9 bases agree with TRBD2. Germline CDR1 and CDR2: SEHNR and FQNEAQ (reference sequence). V trimming: 2 bases; J trimming: 5 bases; junction bases outside the gene matches: 6. The CDR3 extends over 16 amino acids. CDR3 sequence (DNA): TGTGCCAGCAGCTTAATGCGCGGGAGGGGAACCGGGGAGCTGTTTTTT. Translated: CASSLMRGRGTGELFF.

This clone has a single count. The chain couples TRBV10-1 to TRBJ1-2, with 11 bases lining up with TRBD1. CDR1 is WNHNN, CDR2 SYGVQD, per germline (reference sequence). With 6 bases clipped from V and 0 bases from J, the junction kept 6 bases outside the gene matches. The CDR3 has 16 amino acids. The CDR3 region is CASSWTGGPANYGYTF. As DNA, the CDR3 is TGCGCCAGCAGCTGGACAGGGGGCCCAGCTAACTATGGCTACACCTTC.

The genes are TRBV27 and TRBJ2-3; D not certain. Per germline, CDR1 MNHEY and CDR2 SMNVEV (reference sequence). V was clipped by 6 bases and J by 6 bases, with 7 bases between them. There are 11 residues in the CDR3. CDR3 protein: CASSAADTQYF. DNA for the CDR3: TGTGCCAGCAGCGCTGCGGATACGCAGTATTTT.